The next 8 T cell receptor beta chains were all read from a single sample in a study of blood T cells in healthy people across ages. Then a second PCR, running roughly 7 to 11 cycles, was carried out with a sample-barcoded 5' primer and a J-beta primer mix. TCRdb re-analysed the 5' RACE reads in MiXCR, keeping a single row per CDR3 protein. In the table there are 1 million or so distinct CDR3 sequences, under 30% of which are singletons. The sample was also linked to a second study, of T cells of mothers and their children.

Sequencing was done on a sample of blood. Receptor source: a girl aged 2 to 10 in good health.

The CDR3 here is CASSTFFRDSTYEQYF. CDR3 sequence (DNA): TGTGCCAGCAGCACCTTCTTCCGGGACAGCACCTACGAGCAGTACTTC. This chain uses TRBV21-1 with TRBJ2-5; TRBD1, the table's D call, was not compared with the DNA. The last part of the DNA fits TRBJ2-7 better; the J call may be wrong. TRBV21-1 is classified as a pseudogene. This CDR3 is built from 16 residues.

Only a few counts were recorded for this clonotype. The CDR3 nucleotides read TGTGCCAGCGAAGAGGCCTACGAGCAGTACTTC. The encoded protein is CASEEAYEQYF. This chain uses TRBV21-1 with TRBJ2-7. TRBV21-1 is a documented pseudogene. This CDR3 comprises 11 residues.

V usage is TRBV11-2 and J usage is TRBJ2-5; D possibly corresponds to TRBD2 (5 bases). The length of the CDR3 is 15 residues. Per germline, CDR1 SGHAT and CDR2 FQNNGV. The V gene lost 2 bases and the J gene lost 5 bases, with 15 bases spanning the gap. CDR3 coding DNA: TGTGCCAGCAGCTTATCGGGATTGGGCCCGGAGACCCAGTACTTC. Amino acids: CASSLSGLGPETQYF.

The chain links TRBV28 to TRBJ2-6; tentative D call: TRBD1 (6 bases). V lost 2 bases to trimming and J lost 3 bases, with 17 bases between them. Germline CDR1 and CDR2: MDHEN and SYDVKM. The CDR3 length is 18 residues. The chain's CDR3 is CASSLEQGLVFGANVLTF. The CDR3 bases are TGTGCCAGCAGTTTAGAACAGGGATTGGTATTTGGGGCCAACGTCCTGACTTTC. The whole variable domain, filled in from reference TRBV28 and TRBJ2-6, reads DVKVTQSSRYLVKRTGEKVFLECVQDMDHENMFWYRQDPGLGLRLIYFSYDVKMKEKGDIPEGYSVSREKKERFSLILESASTNQTSMYLCASSLEQGLVFGANVLTFGAGSRLTVL.

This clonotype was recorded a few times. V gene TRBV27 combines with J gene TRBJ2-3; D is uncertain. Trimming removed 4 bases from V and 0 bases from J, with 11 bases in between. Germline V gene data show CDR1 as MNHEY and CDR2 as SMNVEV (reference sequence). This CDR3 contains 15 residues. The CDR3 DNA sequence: TGTGCCAGCAGTTCCCCTGCGGCTAGCACAGATACGCAGTATTTT. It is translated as CASSSPAASTDTQYF.

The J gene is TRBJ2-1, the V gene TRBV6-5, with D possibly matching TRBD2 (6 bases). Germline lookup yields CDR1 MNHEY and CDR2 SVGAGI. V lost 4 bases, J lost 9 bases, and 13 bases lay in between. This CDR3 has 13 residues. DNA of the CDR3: TGTGCCAGCAGTTTAGGGATCGGGGGTGAGCAGTTCTTC. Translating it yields CASSLGIGGEQFF.

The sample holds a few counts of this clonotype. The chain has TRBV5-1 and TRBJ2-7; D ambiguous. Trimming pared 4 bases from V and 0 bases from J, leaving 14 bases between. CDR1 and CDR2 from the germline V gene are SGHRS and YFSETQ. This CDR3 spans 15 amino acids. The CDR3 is CASSPTAQSSYEQYF. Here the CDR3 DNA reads TGCGCCAGCAGCCCAACGGCGCAGAGCTCCTACGAGCAGTACTTC.

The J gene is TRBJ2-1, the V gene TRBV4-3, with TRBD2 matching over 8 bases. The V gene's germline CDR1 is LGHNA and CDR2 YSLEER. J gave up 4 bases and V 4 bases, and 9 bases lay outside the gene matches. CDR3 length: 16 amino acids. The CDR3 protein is CASSRGHAGGYNEQFF. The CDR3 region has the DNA TGCGCCAGCAGCCGGGGTCATGCGGGGGGATACAATGAGCAGTTCTTC.